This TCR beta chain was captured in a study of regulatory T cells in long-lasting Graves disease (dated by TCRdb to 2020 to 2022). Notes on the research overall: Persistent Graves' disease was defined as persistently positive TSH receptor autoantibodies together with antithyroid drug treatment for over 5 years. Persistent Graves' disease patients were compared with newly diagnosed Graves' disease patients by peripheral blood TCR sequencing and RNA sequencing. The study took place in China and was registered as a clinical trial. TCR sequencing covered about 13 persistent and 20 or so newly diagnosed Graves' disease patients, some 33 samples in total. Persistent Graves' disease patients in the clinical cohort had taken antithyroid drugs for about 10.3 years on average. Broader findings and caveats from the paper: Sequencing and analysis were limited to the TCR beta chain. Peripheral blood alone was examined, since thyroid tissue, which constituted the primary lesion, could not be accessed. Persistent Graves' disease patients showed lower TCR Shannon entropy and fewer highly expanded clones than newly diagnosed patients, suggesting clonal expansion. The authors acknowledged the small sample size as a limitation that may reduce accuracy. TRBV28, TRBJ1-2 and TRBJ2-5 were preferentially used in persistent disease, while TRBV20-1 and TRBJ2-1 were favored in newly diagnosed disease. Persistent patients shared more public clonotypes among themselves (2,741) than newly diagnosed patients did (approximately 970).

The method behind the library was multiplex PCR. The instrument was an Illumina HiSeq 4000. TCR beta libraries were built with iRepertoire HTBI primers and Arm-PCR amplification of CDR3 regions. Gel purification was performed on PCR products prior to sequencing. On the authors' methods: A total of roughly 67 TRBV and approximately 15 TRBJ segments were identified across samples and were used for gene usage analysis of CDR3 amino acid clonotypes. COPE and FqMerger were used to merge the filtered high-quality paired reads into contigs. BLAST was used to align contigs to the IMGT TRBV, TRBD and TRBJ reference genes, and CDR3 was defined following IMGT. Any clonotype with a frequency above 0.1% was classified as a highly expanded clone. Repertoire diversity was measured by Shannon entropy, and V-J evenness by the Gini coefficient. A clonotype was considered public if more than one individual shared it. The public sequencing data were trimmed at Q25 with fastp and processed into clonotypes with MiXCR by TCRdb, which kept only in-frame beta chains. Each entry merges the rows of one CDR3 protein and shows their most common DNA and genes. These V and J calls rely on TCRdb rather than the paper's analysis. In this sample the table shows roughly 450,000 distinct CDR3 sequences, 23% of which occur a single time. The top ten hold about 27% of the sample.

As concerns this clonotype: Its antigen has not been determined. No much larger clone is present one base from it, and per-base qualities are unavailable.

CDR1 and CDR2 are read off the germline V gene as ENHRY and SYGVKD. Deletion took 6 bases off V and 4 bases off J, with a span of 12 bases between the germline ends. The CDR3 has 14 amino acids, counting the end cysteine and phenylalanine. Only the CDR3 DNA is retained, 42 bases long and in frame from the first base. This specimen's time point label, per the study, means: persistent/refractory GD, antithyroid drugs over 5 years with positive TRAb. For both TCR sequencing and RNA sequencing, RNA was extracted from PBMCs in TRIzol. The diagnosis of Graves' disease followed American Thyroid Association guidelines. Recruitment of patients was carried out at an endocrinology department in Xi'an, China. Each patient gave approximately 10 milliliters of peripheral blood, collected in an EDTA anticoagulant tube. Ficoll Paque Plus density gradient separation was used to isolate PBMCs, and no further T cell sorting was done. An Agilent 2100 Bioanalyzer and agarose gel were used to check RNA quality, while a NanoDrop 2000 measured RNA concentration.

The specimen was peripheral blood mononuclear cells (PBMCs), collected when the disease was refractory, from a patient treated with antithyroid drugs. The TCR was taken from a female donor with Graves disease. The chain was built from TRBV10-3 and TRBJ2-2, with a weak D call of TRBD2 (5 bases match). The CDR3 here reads CAIRKLEGTGELFF. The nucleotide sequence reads TGTGCCATCAGGAAACTAGAGGGCACCGGGGAGCTGTTTTTT.